Included here is one T cell receptor beta chain sequence, with context. The data belong to a study of blood T cell repertoires in COVID-19. The repertoire was sequenced with immunoSEQ multiplex PCR; TCRdb's copy has only in-frame clones and lacks some. The table shows about 250,000 clones, with nearly 90% occurring only once. Trimming took off 5 bases at V and 3 bases at J, with 13 bases between the two ends. CDR3 size: 14 residues. Germline assignment: CDR1 SGHTA and CDR2 FQGNSA. V gene TRBV7-2 combines with J gene TRBJ1-2, with D unresolved. Sequencing was done on a sample of peripheral blood. The source is an older woman with COVID-19, enrolled during active disease. The CDR3 bases are TGTGCCAGCAGCGCTACTATGTCCGACTATGGCTACACCTTC. Its translation is CASSATMSDYGYTF.